The rows below give T cell receptor beta chains drawn from one sample of a study of molecular identifiers for immune sequencing clone quantification. TCRdb reprocessed the PCR reads with MiXCR, giving one entry per CDR3 protein. The repertoire holds about 330,000 distinct CDR3 sequences, with roughly 24% as singletons. Sequences were obtained from naive CD8+ T cells from blood, with Jurkat cell RNA spiked in. Receptor source: a human donor in good health. Some libraries in this study had Jurkat cell RNA spiked in. Both conserved end residues are part of each CDR3. Each record gives: J gene, V gene, clone size, D gene, CDR3 protein, CDR3 DNA. A D gene is named only where the DNA matches it firmly. A clone size is listed for some rows: how often the clone was seen (once, few, many), or a class if it is expanded.

j_gene: TRBJ2-5
v_gene: TRBV19
abundance: NA
d_gene: TRBD2
CDR3aa: CASSISASGYQETQYF
CDR3nt: TGTGCCAGTAGTATTAGTGCTAGCGGGTACCAAGAGACCCAGTACTTC

j_gene: TRBJ2-3
v_gene: TRBV2
abundance: many
d_gene: NA
CDR3aa: CASRGREWSTDTQYF
CDR3nt: TGTGCCAGCCGGGGGCGGGAGTGGTCCACAGATACGCAGTATTTT

j_gene: TRBJ2-7
v_gene: TRBV20-1
abundance: many
d_gene: TRBD2
CDR3aa: CSATGTSGRASSYEQYF
CDR3nt: TGCAGTGCAACCGGGACTAGCGGGAGGGCGAGCTCCTACGAGCAGTACTTC

j_gene: TRBJ1-2
v_gene: TRBV4-3
abundance: many
d_gene: NA
CDR3aa: CASSQGGPGHPNYGYTF
CDR3nt: TGCGCCAGCAGCCAAGGCGGGCCGGGACACCCTAACTATGGCTACACCTTC

j_gene: TRBJ2-4
v_gene: TRBV28
abundance: many
d_gene: NA
CDR3aa: CASSSDRSKNIQYF
CDR3nt: TGTGCCAGCAGTTCCGACAGATCCAAAAACATTCAGTACTTC

j_gene: TRBJ1-5
v_gene: TRBV19
abundance: few
d_gene: TRBD1
CDR3aa: CASSIVGQTNQPQHF
CDR3nt: TGTGCCAGTAGTATTGTGGGACAGACCAATCAGCCCCAGCATTTT

j_gene: TRBJ2-7
v_gene: TRBV27
abundance: NA
d_gene: NA
CDR3aa: CASSLQGPQINEQYF
CDR3nt: TGTGCCAGCAGTTTGCAGGGACCGCAGATTAACGAGCAGTACTTC

j_gene: TRBJ2-3
v_gene: TRBV7-6
abundance: NA
d_gene: NA
CDR3aa: CASSFTGSQADTQYF
CDR3nt: TGTGCCAGCAGTTTCACAGGGTCCCAAGCAGATACGCAGTATTTT

j_gene: TRBJ2-1
v_gene: TRBV20-1
abundance: few
d_gene: TRBD2
CDR3aa: CSARDLLAGGPENEQFF
CDR3nt: TGCAGTGCTAGAGATCTGCTAGCGGGGGGGCCTGAGAATGAGCAGTTCTTC

j_gene: TRBJ2-1
v_gene: TRBV19
abundance: few
d_gene: NA
CDR3aa: CASSIEPAEYNEQFF
CDR3nt: TGTGCCAGTAGTATAGAGCCAGCAGAGTACAATGAGCAGTTCTTC

j_gene: TRBJ2-1
v_gene: TRBV4-1
abundance: few
d_gene: TRBD2
CDR3aa: CASSRQPSGGADNEQFF
CDR3nt: TGCGCCAGCAGCCGACAACCTAGCGGGGGGGCCGACAATGAGCAGTTCTTC

j_gene: TRBJ1-6
v_gene: TRBV7-9
abundance: few
d_gene: NA
CDR3aa: CASSSWDVGTPLHF
CDR3nt: TGTGCCAGCAGCTCATGGGACGTCGGTACACCCCTCCACTTT

j_gene: TRBJ2-7
v_gene: TRBV6-5
abundance: many
d_gene: NA
CDR3aa: CASSYSQIVKQYF
CDR3nt: TGTGCCAGCAGTTACTCGCAGATCGTGAAGCAGTACTTC

j_gene: TRBJ2-3
v_gene: TRBV19
abundance: NA
d_gene: NA
CDR3aa: CASSPQVASTDTQYF
CDR3nt: TGTGCCAGTAGTCCCCAGGTGGCGAGCACAGATACGCAGTATTTT

j_gene: TRBJ2-2
v_gene: TRBV4-2
abundance: many
d_gene: TRBD2
CDR3aa: CASSQGLAGNTGELFF
CDR3nt: TGTGCCAGCAGCCAAGGCCTAGCGGGTAACACCGGGGAGCTGTTTTTT

j_gene: TRBJ2-5
v_gene: TRBV12-3/TRBV12-4
abundance: NA
d_gene: NA
CDR3aa: CASRPGLRTTQYF
CDR3nt: TGTGCCAGCAGGCCGGGACTGAGAACAACCCAGTACTTC

j_gene: TRBJ2-3
v_gene: TRBV30
abundance: many
d_gene: NA
CDR3aa: CAWSVRVGGTDTQYF
CDR3nt: TGTGCCTGGAGTGTACGCGTGGGGGGCACAGATACGCAGTATTTT

j_gene: TRBJ2-3
v_gene: TRBV20-1
abundance: many
d_gene: NA
CDR3aa: CSARQGWDTDTQYF
CDR3nt: TGCAGTGCTAGACAGGGATGGGACACAGATACGCAGTATTTT

j_gene: TRBJ1-5
v_gene: TRBV7-8
abundance: few
d_gene: NA
CDR3aa: CASAPGFGQDNQPQHF
CDR3nt: TGTGCCAGCGCGCCCGGTTTCGGGCAGGACAATCAGCCCCAGCATTTT

j_gene: TRBJ2-4
v_gene: TRBV29-1
abundance: many
d_gene: NA
CDR3aa: CSVGVDSENIQYF
CDR3nt: TGCAGCGTTGGAGTCGACAGCGAAAACATTCAGTACTTC

j_gene: TRBJ2-1
v_gene: TRBV6-1
abundance: many
d_gene: TRBD2
CDR3aa: CASSEAPQRESEYNEQFF
CDR3nt: TGTGCCAGCAGTGAAGCTCCCCAGCGGGAGTCGGAATACAATGAGCAGTTCTTC

j_gene: TRBJ2-5
v_gene: TRBV6-2/TRBV6-3
abundance: NA
d_gene: TRBD1
CDR3aa: CASTGQGQETQYF
CDR3nt: TGTGCCAGCACCGGACAGGGGCAAGAGACCCAGTACTTC